This record looks at one TCR beta chain sequence and its context. TCRdb's copy holds only in-frame clones and misses some; the assay was immunoSEQ multiplex PCR. This sample yields around 300,000 clones, of which roughly nine tenths are seen a single time; 1.5% to 2% belongs to the top ten. These data are taken from a study of blood T cell repertoires in COVID-19. Study-wide background: Nucleic acid was either cDNA or gDNA, and it came from T cells, B-cell-depleted T cells, or PBMCs.

Per the germline V gene, CDR1 is MNHEY and CDR2 is SVGEGT. The CDR3 runs 14 residues. Trimming shortened V by 5 bases and J by 6 bases, and 17 bases separated the two germline ends. Two consecutive negative NP/OP PCR tests, clearance, or resolved symptoms defined Cohort 3 recovery. This receptor was taken from a woman aged 40 to 50 who had recovered from COVID-19. The sequenced sample consisted of PBMCs or T cells enriched from blood (not recorded which). V and J are TRBV6-2 or TRBV6-3 and TRBJ2-7; tentative D call: TRBD2 (5 bases). DNA of the CDR3: TGTGCCAGCAGTCCCCTTGCTCGGGCGGGCGAGCAGTACTTC. It specifies CASSPLARAGEQYF.